This is a list of T cell receptor beta chains from one sample in a study of blood T cell repertoires in COVID-19. Assay: immunoSEQ multiplex PCR; the TCRdb copy retains only in-frame clones and omits some. The sample yields 200,000 to 250,000 clones, 92% seen once. The sequenced sample consisted of peripheral blood. The receptors were sampled from a man aged 55 to 69 with COVID-19, enrolled during active disease. The CDR3 runs from the conserved cysteine through the conserved F or W. A D gene is named only where the DNA matches it firmly. Size is stated for part of the rows, as once, few or many counts, or as a class when the clone is expanded.

TRBJ2-6	.	TRBD1	TRBV5-4	TGTGCCAGCAACCTGGGACAGTACTCCTCTGGGGCCAACGTCCTGACTTTC	CASNLGQYSSGANVLTF
TRBJ2-7	few	TRBD2	TRBV30	TGTGCCTGGAGTGGGGGGACTAGGAGAGGGGAGCAGTACTTC	CAWSGGTRRGEQYF
TRBJ2-3	.	TRBD2	TRBV12-3/TRBV12-4	TGTGCCAGTTTAGCGGGAGTTCATACGCAGTATTTT	CASLAGVHTQYF
TRBJ1-1	once	.	TRBV28	TGTGCCAGCAGTCGTATGGGGCCGGACACTGAAGCTTTCTTT	CASSRMGPDTEAFF
TRBJ2-7	.	TRBD2	TRBV6-2/TRBV6-3	TGTGCCAGCAGTAGTCTAGCGGAACTGTCCTACGAGCAGTACTTC	CASSSLAELSYEQYF
TRBJ2-1	.	.	TRBV5-1	TGCGCCAGCGGGTCGGGTAGCCCCTACAATGAGCAGTTCTTC	CASGSGSPYNEQFF
TRBJ1-4	.	TRBD1	TRBV7-6	TGTGCCAGCAGCCGGACAGGGAGAGTTGGAGGTGGTGAAAAACTGTTTTTT	CASSRTGRVGGGEKLFF
TRBJ2-7	.	.	TRBV15	TGTGCCACCTCCCCTGGTGGGGCTCAAGACTACGAGCAGTACTTC	CATSPGGAQDYEQYF
TRBJ1-2	.	.	TRBV29-1	TGCAGCGTTGAATCGGGCAGGGGCGGCTACACCTTC	CSVESGRGGYTF
TRBJ1-1	few	.	TRBV11-2	TGTGCCAGCAGCTTCAGGGACACTGAAGCTTTCTTT	CASSFRDTEAFF
TRBJ1-2	.	TRBD1	TRBV6-1	TGTGCCAGCAGTGGCCGACAGGGGAGCCACTCGTCTTATGGCTACACCTTC	CASSGRQGSHSSYGYTF
TRBJ2-1	.	.	TRBV18	TGTGCCAGCTCACCCCCGGCAGGGGATCGGAATGAGCAGTTCTTC	CASSPPAGDRNEQFF
TRBJ1-1	.	TRBD1	TRBV5-4	TGTGCCAGCAGCCGAGGACAGGGTGAAGCTTTCTTT	CASSRGQGEAFF
TRBJ1-1	.	.	TRBV7-7	TGTGCTAGCAGCTTAACACTGAACACTGAAGCTTTCTTT	CASSLTLNTEAFF
TRBJ1-1	.	.	TRBV28	TGTGCCAGCAGGTCACAGGGTCCCCCTGAAGCTTTCTTT	CASRSQGPPEAFF
TRBJ1-6	.	.	TRBV5-1	TGCGCCAGCAGCCTGTCCCCGGGAGTTAATTCACCCCTCCACTTT	CASSLSPGVNSPLHF
TRBJ1-2	.	.	TRBV3-1/TRBV3-2	TGTGCCAGCAGCCAAGGGGCGAGAAGCCACGGGGGCTATGGCTACACCTTC	CASSQGARSHGGYGYTF
TRBJ2-1	.	.	TRBV18	TGTGCCAGCTCACCACCGGGCCGGGTTAGGGAGGAGCAGTTCTTC	CASSPPGRVREEQFF
TRBJ2-7	.	TRBD2	TRBV9	TGTGCCAGCAGTCGGACTAGCGGGAGTATTTACGAGCAGTACTTC	CASSRTSGSIYEQYF
TRBJ2-7	.	TRBD2	TRBV27	TGTGCCAGCAGTGACCTCGGGACTAGCGGGAGGGAGCAGTACTTC	CASSDLGTSGREQYF
TRBJ2-1	.	TRBD2	TRBV7-3	TGTGCCAGCAGCTTACAAGCGGGGCCCCTCTCCTACAATGAGCAGTTCTTC	CASSLQAGPLSYNEQFF
TRBJ1-2	once	.	TRBV3-1/TRBV3-2	TGTGCCAGCAGCCAAGATCCCGGACAAAACTATGGCTACACCTTC	CASSQDPGQNYGYTF
TRBJ1-2	.	.	TRBV19	TGTGCCAGTAGTATGGGGCTTAACTATGGCTACACCTTC	CASSMGLNYGYTF
TRBJ2-7	.	TRBD1	TRBV19	TGTGCCAGTAGTAAGGACAGGGCTGTCAGCTTCAACGAGCAGTACTTC	CASSKDRAVSFNEQYF
TRBJ2-7	.	TRBD2	TRBV11-2	TGTGCCAGCAGCTCCCTAGGACTAGCGGGGGGCTACGAGCAGTACTTC	CASSSLGLAGGYEQYF
TRBJ1-1	.	TRBD1	TRBV19	TGTGCCAGTAGTATAGCCCAGGGGGCGGCTGAAGCTTTCTTT	CASSIAQGAAEAFF
TRBJ2-7	.	TRBD1	TRBV20-1	TGCAGTGCTGGTGGACAGGGAATATACGAGCAGTACTTC	CSAGGQGIYEQYF
TRBJ2-5	.	.	TRBV2	TGTGCCAGCAGTGGTCGGACTCTGAAAAAAGAGACCCAGTACTTC	CASSGRTLKKETQYF
TRBJ1-6	.	.	TRBV7-9	TGTGCCAGCACCCTACCCGGGAGGGGAAATTCACCCCTCCACTTT	CASTLPGRGNSPLHF
TRBJ2-6	.	.	TRBV5-5	TGTGCCAGCAGCTTGGGGGCCAAGGGAGGCGGGGCCAACGTCCTGACTTTC	CASSLGAKGGGANVLTF
TRBJ2-7	.	TRBD2	TRBV5-4	TGTGCCAGCAGCTTGGAGCTAGCGGGGGGTCTCGCCAACGAGCAGTACTTC	CASSLELAGGLANEQYF
TRBJ2-3	.	.	TRBV7-2	TGTGCCAGCAGCTCGGGACACTTCACAGATACGCAGTATTTT	CASSSGHFTDTQYF
TRBJ1-6	once	.	TRBV7-6	TGTGCCAGCAGCTTAGAGGTCGGACAGAGCTCCTATAATTCACCCCTCCACTTT	CASSLEVGQSSYNSPLHF
TRBJ2-7	.	.	TRBV3-1/TRBV3-2	TGTGCCAGCAGCCGGGCCGGCTACGAGCAGTACTTC	CASSRAGYEQYF
TRBJ1-5	.	.	TRBV21-1	TGTGCCAGCAGCAACCGTTTTGGTAGCAGAAATCAGCCCCAGCATTTT	CASSNRFGSRNQPQHF
TRBJ2-1	.	.	TRBV11-2	TGTGCCAGCAGCCCAGAGGGAGTAGCGTTAGACAATGAGCAGTTCTTC	CASSPEGVALDNEQFF
TRBJ2-2	once	.	TRBV3-1/TRBV3-2	TGTGCCAGCAGTCTAGCCGGCGGGGAGCTGTTTTTT	CASSLAGGELFF